The present entry profiles one T cell receptor (beta chain) with its context. Here immunoSEQ multiplex PCR was the method, and the copy in TCRdb shows in-frame clones only, minus some. The table lists 140,000 to 150,000 clones, about 92% of them singletons. This entry is derived from a study of T cell responses to AZD1222 COVID-19 vaccine. The sequences come from peripheral blood, collected after recovery from COVID-19. The receptor's source is an adult who had recovered from COVID-19.

The CDR3 nucleotides read TGTGCCAGCAGCCAAGGCAGGAGGGCCACAGGACCCAACAATGAGCAGTTCTTC. Translated, it gives CASSQGRRATGPNNEQFF. V gene TRBV4-2 combines with J gene TRBJ2-1, with D possibly being TRBD2 (6 bases). CDR3 length: 18 residues. The V end lost 1 base, the J end lost 5 bases, and 21 bases lay between the germline ends. The germline gives CDR1 LGHNA, CDR2 YNFKEQ.